This T cell receptor (beta chain) derives from a study of CD8 T cells in Susac syndrome (dated by TCRdb to between 2017 and 2020). Broadly, across the study: Whether CD8+ T cell activation and differentiation in Susac syndrome was antigen driven was tested using repertoire sequencing. Study-wide findings and limitations: The number of individuals in the TCR sequencing and HLA analysis was recognized as being relatively small.

Points on this clonotype: Which antigen it targets is not known. No base qualities exist here, and no much larger clone lies one base off it.

RNA was extracted using the RNeasy kit, and roughly 0.5 to 1 ug of the RNA was reverse transcribed with random hexamers. TCR beta CDR3 regions were amplified with the immunoSEQ multiplex PCR assay covering 54 Vbeta and 13 Jbeta segments. PCR amplification bias was corrected using a synthetic template baseline for primer optimization and computational correction. As for the original processing: Reads were annotated to V, D and J genes according to IMGT and were analyzed with immunoSEQ Analyzer, with only productive sequences retained. Clonality was computed as one minus Shannon entropy normalized by log2 of the number of productive unique sequences. Public and private clones were assessed among the 100 most prevalent clones of each patient and control. Clones were defined as Susac-specific if absent from the healthy and MS cohorts, from under 1,200 published viral clones and from other ImmuneACCESS disease sequences. TCRdb reprocessed the public reads (quality trimming at Q25 with fastp, clone calling with MiXCR) and kept in-frame beta chains. One record per CDR3 amino acid sequence lists the most common genes and DNA. The V and J calls shown here were made by TCRdb, not taken from the authors' results. This sample gives some 130,000 distinct CDR3 sequences in total; about 95% of them show up just once. Over 0.1% of the sample rests with the top ten.

High-throughput TCR beta sequencing profiled peripheral blood CD8+ and CD4+ T cells from healthy donors, Susac syndrome patients and multiple sclerosis patients. Healthy donors were included as age- and sex-matched controls. CD8+ TEMRA cells were enriched by FACS, while bulk CD8+ and CD4+ T cells were purified by magnetic negative isolation. Blood was collected in EDTA tubes and processed within 24 hours, with PBMCs isolated through density gradient centrifugation. PBMCs intended for TCR sequencing were cryopreserved in liquid nitrogen and were subsequently thawed in a 37 degrees C water bath. Purity of sorted or isolated CD4+, CD8+ and CD8+ TEMRA cells was at least 90%. The CDR3 goes from the cysteine to the phenylalanine over 14 residues. CDR3 DNA only is kept here, 42 bases in frame from base 1. V and J lose 2 bases and 5 bases, and a span of 13 bases separates them. CDR1 and CDR2 are read off the germline V gene as KGHSH and LQKENI.

The TCR was taken from a human donor in good health. The sequence is built from TRBV18 and TRBJ2-7; the D region possibly corresponds to TRBD1 (6 bases align). The sequencing input was CD4+ T cells from PBMCs. The CDR3 protein is CASSPGQLDHEQYF. The DNA sequence reads TGTGCCAGCTCACCAGGACAGTTGGACCACGAGCAGTACTTC.